This TCR beta chain stems from a study of T cells in localized non-small cell lung cancer. Regarding the study as a whole: Exceeding tumor, uninvolved adjacent lung had the highest T cell clonality.

A note on this clone: Antigen unknown.

Clones were sequenced by immunoSEQ multiplex PCR, and TCRdb holds only the in-frame ones, with some missing. The table has some 1,600 clones, 20% to 25% seen once. The TCR sequence derives from a male donor at least 60 years old with stage I lung adenocarcinoma. Material: lung tumor tissue, obtained before any cancer treatment.

The CDR3 loop reads CASRLPQGPSRPQETQYF. The DNA for the CDR3 is TGTGCAAGTCGCTTACCACAGGGCCCTAGCCGTCCTCAAGAGACCCAGTACTTC. V gene TRBV12-2 combines with J gene TRBJ2-5; TRBD1, the table's D call, lacks a check against the DNA. TRBV12-2 is listed as a pseudogene. The CDR3 totals 18 residues.